This is a list of T cell receptor beta chains from one sample in a study of T cell changes during pregnancy in multiple sclerosis. Profiled with immunoSEQ multiplex PCR; TCRdb holds only in-frame clones, not every one. The sample includes approximately 41,000 clones, around 91% seen only once; the top ten take more than 0.5%. This material consisted of CD4+ T cells from peripheral blood mononuclear cells, taken in the second trimester of pregnancy. These receptors were taken from a female donor with multiple sclerosis, enrolled in a pregnancy study. CDR3s include the opening cysteine and the closing phenylalanine or tryptophan. The D gene is left open where the match is weak. Expanded clones are given a class, and other clones once, few, many or no size at all.

size,V,J,D,DNA,CDR3
.,TRBV7-8,TRBJ2-5,TRBD2,TGTGCCAGCAGCTTAGTAGAGGGACTAGGCTCCATGGGGTACCAAGAGACCCAGTACTTC,CASSLVEGLGSMGYQETQYF
.,TRBV11-3,TRBJ2-2,.,TGTGCCAGCAGCTCCCTCCTAGGCGGGACCGGGGAGCTGTTTTTT,CASSSLLGGTGELFF
.,TRBV6-4,TRBJ1-2,.,TGTGCCGGAGATATGGATGGCTACACCTTC,CAGDMDGYTF
.,TRBV19,TRBJ2-6,TRBD1,TGTGCCAGTAGTATTCACGGCAGGGGGTTAACTGGGGCCAACGTCCTGACTTTC,CASSIHGRGLTGANVLTF
.,TRBV14,TRBJ2-3,TRBD1,TGTGCCAGCAGCGGACAGGGTCTGGATACGCAGTATTTT,CASSGQGLDTQYF
.,TRBV11-2,TRBJ2-1,TRBD2,TGTGCCAGCAGCTTAGATCGGGGGGGGGTATACAATGAGCAGTTCTTC,CASSLDRGGVYNEQFF
.,TRBV7-9,TRBJ2-7,.,TGTGCCAGCAGCTTAGCGGAGGGGACCTACGAGCAGTACTTC,CASSLAEGTYEQYF
.,TRBV7-3,TRBJ2-1,TRBD1,TGTGCCAGCAGCACAGGACAGGGGAATGAGCAGTTCTTC,CASSTGQGNEQFF
.,TRBV6-5,TRBJ2-1,.,TGTGCCAGCAGGAACCCAGGGTACAATGAGCAGTTCTTC,CASRNPGYNEQFF
few,TRBV6-6,TRBJ2-7,TRBD2,TGTGCCAGCAGTTACGAGACTAGCTCCCACGAGCAGTACTTC,CASSYETSSHEQYF
.,TRBV7-2,TRBJ2-1,.,TGTGCCAGCAGCTCGGAGATTTACAATGAGCAGTTCTTC,CASSSEIYNEQFF
.,TRBV2,TRBJ1-4,.,TGTGCCAGCCTGGCTGGCGGGGCCACTAATGAAAAACTGTTTTTT,CASLAGGATNEKLFF
.,TRBV5-5,TRBJ2-7,TRBD1,TGTGCCAGCAGCTTGGCCGGGACAGGGTCCTACGAGCAGTACTTC,CASSLAGTGSYEQYF
.,TRBV19,TRBJ2-2,TRBD1,TGTGCCAGTAGTGTTGGACAGGGTTATCCCGGGGAGCTGTTTTTT,CASSVGQGYPGELFF
.,TRBV6-1,TRBJ1-1,.,TGTGCCAGCAGCCAGACAGGCATGAACACTGAAGCTTTCTTT,CASSQTGMNTEAFF
.,TRBV19,TRBJ2-3,TRBD2,TGTGCCAGTAGTATAGTGAGGATGGCGCGGGAGGGCACAGATACGCAGTATTTT,CASSIVRMAREGTDTQYF
.,TRBV4-2,TRBJ2-1,.,TGTGCCAGCAGCCAAGATCGGGATGAGCAGTTCTTC,CASSQDRDEQFF
.,TRBV6-6,TRBJ2-1,TRBD2,TGTGCCAGCTGGGACTCTAGCGGGAGCTCCTACAATGAGCAGTTCTTC,CASWDSSGSSYNEQFF
.,TRBV7-2,TRBJ2-5,TRBD2,TGTGCCAGCAGCTCGGGACCGGGAGGAGAGACCCAGTACTTC,CASSSGPGGETQYF
.,TRBV5-4,TRBJ2-5,.,TGTGCCAGCAGCTTGGTGTTCGATCTAGCGCAAGAGACCCAGTACTTC,CASSLVFDLAQETQYF